This T cell receptor (beta chain) originates from a study of cytomegalovirus exposure and HLA in healthy donors. Germline V lookup: CDR1 MDHEN, CDR2 SYDVKM. V was pared by 11 bases and J by 0 bases, with 6 bases of the junction left unmatched. This CDR3 is 14 amino acids long. With 60 Vbeta and 13 Jbeta primers, the PCR was carried out. The repertoire was sequenced with immunoSEQ multiplex PCR; TCRdb's copy has only in-frame clones and lacks some. The sample contains 100,000 to 150,000 clones, 75% to 85% of which appear only once. Sequenced sample: PBMCs. V gene TRBV28 combines with J gene TRBJ1-2; 10 bases agree with TRBD1. This TCR was sampled from a female donor in good health and CMV-seropositive. CDR3 sequence: CAVTGTGANYGYTF. The CDR3 DNA follows: TGTGCCGTAACCGGGACAGGGGCTAACTATGGCTACACCTTC.